The text below deals with one TCR beta chain. What it recognizes is unknown. This record belongs to a study of cytomegalovirus exposure and HLA in healthy donors. Study in general: Counted in an early data release were approximately 80 million unique TCRs from HLA-typed donors.

Study conclusions and caveats: Per a prior analysis, the majority of TCR beta V segments were productive roughly 87% or roughly 30% of the time.

With 60 Vbeta and 13 Jbeta primers, the PCR was carried out. The table came from immunoSEQ multiplex PCR; TCRdb's copy has only in-frame clones and leaves some out. This sample has about 130,000 clones; 65% to 90% occur once, and the top ten carry roughly 1.2%. The V and J ends lost 9 bases and 0 bases, in that order; junction bases with no gene match: 7. The V gene's germline CDR1 is MNHEY and CDR2 SVGAGI. CDR3 length equals 14 residues. Sequenced input: PBMCs. V and J are TRBV6-5 and TRBJ2-7, with 8 bases that match TRBD2. The sequence was obtained from a girl aged 2 to 10 in good health and CMV-seronegative. CDR3 amino acids: CARNGGVGSYEQYF. CDR3 in DNA: TGTGCCAGAAACGGGGGGGTTGGCTCCTACGAGCAGTACTTC.